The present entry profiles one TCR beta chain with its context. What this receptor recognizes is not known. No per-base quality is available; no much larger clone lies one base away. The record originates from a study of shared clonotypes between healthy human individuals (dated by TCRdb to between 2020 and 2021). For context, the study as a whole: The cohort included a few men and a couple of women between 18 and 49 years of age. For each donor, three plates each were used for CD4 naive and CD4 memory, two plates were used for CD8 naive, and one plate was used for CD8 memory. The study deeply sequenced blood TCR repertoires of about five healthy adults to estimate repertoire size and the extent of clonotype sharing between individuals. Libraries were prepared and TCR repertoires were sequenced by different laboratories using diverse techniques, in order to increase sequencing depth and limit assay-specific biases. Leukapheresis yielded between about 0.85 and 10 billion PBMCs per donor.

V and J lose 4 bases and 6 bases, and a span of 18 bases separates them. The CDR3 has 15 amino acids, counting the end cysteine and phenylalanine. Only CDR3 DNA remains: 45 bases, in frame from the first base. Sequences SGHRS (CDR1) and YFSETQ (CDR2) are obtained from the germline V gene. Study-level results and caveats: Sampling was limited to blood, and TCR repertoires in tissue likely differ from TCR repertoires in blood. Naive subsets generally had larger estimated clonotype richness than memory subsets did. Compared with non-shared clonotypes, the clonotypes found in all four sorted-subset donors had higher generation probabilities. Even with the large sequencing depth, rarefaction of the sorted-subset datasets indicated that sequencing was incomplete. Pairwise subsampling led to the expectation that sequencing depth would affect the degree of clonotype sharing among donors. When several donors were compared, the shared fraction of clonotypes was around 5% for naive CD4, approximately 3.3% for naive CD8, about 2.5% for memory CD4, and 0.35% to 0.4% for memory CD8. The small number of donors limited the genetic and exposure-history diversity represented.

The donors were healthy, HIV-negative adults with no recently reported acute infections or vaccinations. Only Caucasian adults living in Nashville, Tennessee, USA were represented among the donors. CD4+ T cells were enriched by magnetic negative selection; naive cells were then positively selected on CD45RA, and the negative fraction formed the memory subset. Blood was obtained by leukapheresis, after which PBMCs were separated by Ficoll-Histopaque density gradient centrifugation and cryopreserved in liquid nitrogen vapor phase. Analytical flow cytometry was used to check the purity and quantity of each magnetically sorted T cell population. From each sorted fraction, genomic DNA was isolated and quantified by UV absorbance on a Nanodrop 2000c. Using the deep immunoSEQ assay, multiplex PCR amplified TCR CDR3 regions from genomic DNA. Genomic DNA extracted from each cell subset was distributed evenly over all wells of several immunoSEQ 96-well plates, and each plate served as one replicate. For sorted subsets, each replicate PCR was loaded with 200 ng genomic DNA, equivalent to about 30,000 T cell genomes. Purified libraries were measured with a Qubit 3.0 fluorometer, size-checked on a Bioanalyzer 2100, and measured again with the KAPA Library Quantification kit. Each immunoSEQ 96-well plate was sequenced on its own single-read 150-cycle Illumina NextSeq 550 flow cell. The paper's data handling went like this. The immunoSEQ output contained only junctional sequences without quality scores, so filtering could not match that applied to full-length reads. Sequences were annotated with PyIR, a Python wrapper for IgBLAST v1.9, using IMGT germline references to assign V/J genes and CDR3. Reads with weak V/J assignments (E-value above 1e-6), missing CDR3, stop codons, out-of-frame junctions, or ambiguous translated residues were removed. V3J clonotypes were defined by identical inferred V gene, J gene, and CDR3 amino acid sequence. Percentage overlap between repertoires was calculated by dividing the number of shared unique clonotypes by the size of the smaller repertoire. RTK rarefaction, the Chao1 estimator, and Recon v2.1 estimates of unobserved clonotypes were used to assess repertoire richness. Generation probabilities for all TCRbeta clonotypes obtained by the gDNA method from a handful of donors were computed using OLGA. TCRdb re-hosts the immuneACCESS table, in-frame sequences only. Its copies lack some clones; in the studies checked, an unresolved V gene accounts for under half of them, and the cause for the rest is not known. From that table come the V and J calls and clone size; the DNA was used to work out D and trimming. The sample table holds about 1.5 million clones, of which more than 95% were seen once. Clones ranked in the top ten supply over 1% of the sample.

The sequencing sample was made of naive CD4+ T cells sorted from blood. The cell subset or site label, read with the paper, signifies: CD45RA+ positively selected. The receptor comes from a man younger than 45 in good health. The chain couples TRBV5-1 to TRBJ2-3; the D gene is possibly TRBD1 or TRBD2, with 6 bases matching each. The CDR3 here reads CASSLRDSGADTQYF. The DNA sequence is TGCGCCAGCAGCCTCCGGGACTCGGGGGCCGATACGCAGTATTTT.